Listed here is a single T cell receptor (beta chain). Its target is unknown. The entry originates in a study of shared clonotypes between healthy human individuals. Study-wide context: A donor's plate count was three for CD4 naive and three for CD4 memory; CD8 naive had two and CD8 memory one.

Study observations and caveats: Relative to clonotypes present in all four donors, those not shared had lower generation probabilities. Estimated richness was generally greater in naive than memory subsets. In a handful of donors, about 5% of naive CD4 clonotypes appeared in common.

Germline CDR1 reads SGHVS; CDR2 reads FQNEAQ. With V trimmed by 5 bases and J by 3 bases, 6 bases remained unmatched. This CDR3 contains 15 residues. Positive CCR7 selection of CD45RO-negative cells yielded the naive CD8 cells, and terminally differentiated effector memory CD45RA+ cells were excluded. Profiling relied on immunoSEQ multiplex PCR, and the TCRdb table lists in-frame clones only, not all of them. Of some 2.1 million clones listed, just under 95% are singletons. The sequence derives from a young man in good health. Sequences were obtained from naive CD8+ T cells sorted from blood. The J gene is TRBJ2-2, the V gene TRBV7-8; 7 bases map to TRBD1. The CDR3 DNA sequence: TGTGCCAGCAGCAAAGCAGGGGGATACACCGGGGAGCTGTTTTTT. Translating gives CASSKAGGYTGELFF.